What follows are 30 T cell receptor beta chains derived from one specimen sequenced in a study of blood T cell repertoires in COVID-19. Libraries were prepared by immunoSEQ multiplex PCR; TCRdb keeps only in-frame clonotypes and omits some of them. The sample carries 150,000 to 180,000 clones, approximately 83% recorded once. Source material: peripheral blood. The receptors originated from a woman aged 55 to 70 with acute or convalescent COVID-19.

As for this clone: Distinct nucleotide sequences in the sample also encode this CDR3. The CDR3 loop is CATSRDPGSGNTIYF. CDR3 coding DNA: TGTGCCACCAGCAGAGATCCGGGTTCTGGAAACACCATATATTTT. The chain has TRBV15 and TRBJ1-3; D unclear. The CDR3 spans 15 residues. Germline V gene lookup returns CDR1 LNHNV and CDR2 YYDKDF (reference sequence). Between the trimmed V and J ends, which lost 0 bases and 1 base, there was a span of 7 bases.

This clone was recorded once. The V gene is TRBV5-1, the J gene TRBJ1-6; TRBD1 aligns across 7 bases. The CDR3 is 17 residues long. J lost 2 bases, V lost 2 bases, and 7 bases had no gene match. In germline, CDR1 is SGHRS, CDR2 YFSETQ. The chain's CDR3 is CASSFYKQGTYNSPLHF. CDR3 coding DNA: TGCGCCAGCAGCTTTTACAAACAGGGGACCTATAATTCACCCCTCCACTTT.

This sequence joins TRBV7-2 and TRBJ2-1, with 7 nucleotides matching TRBD1. Looked up from germline, CDR1 is SGHTA and CDR2 is FQGNSA. V was clipped by 7 bases and J by 3 bases; unmatched bases: 6. The CDR3 sequence is 14 residues long. The CDR3 protein is CASTHPGGYNEQFF. The CDR3 region has the DNA TGTGCCAGCACCCACCCAGGGGGCTACAATGAGCAGTTCTTC.

The chain couples TRBV2 to TRBJ1-6; 7 bases line up with TRBD1. With V trimmed by 3 bases and J by 12 bases, 8 bases remained unmatched. The germline gives CDR1 SNHLY, CDR2 FYNNEI. The CDR3 is made up of 14 amino acids. The CDR3 sequence is CASSDRGRWVPLHF. In nucleotides, the CDR3 is TGTGCCAGCAGTGATAGGGGGCGTTGGGTACCCCTCCACTTT.

The gene calls are TRBV10-1 and TRBJ1-4, with TRBD1 as a possible D gene (5 bases). The CDR3 has 16 amino acids. Germline-derived CDR1 and CDR2 are WNHNN and SYGVQD (reference sequence). Trimming stripped 4 bases from V and 5 bases from J, with 17 bases between. CDR3 residues: CASSARTSTKNEKLFF. CDR3 bases: TGCGCCAGCAGTGCAAGGACATCAACGAAGAATGAAAAACTGTTTTTT.

This rearrangement joins TRBV15 to TRBJ2-4; 9 nucleotides align to TRBD2. Germline V gives CDR1 LNHNV, CDR2 YYDKDF (reference sequence). V trimming: 5 bases; J trimming: 7 bases; junction bases outside the gene matches: 6. CDR3 length: 14 amino acids. CDR3: CATSGGAGGNIQYF. The CDR3 DNA reads as TGTGCCACCAGCGGGGGGGCGGGAGGGAACATTCAGTACTTC.

The chain uses TRBV3-1 (or the pseudogene TRBV3-2) and TRBJ1-3, with a tentative D call TRBD1 (5 bases). The V gene lost 5 bases and the J gene lost 2 bases, with 16 bases spanning the gap. In germline, CDR1 is LGHDT, CDR2 YNNKEL (reference sequence). The CDR3 has 16 residues. Here the CDR3 DNA reads TGTGCCAGCAGCTCCCAGGATCGGGGGGCTGGAAACACCATATATTTT. It yields the protein CASSSQDRGAGNTIYF.

The V call is TRBV13, the J call TRBJ2-3, with D maybe TRBD2 (8 bases). Germline loops: CDR1 PRHDT, CDR2 FYEKMQ (reference sequence). The CDR3 is made up of 15 amino acids. V was trimmed by 5 bases and J by 3 bases, leaving 15 bases between them. Here the CDR3 reads CASSPGRGPTDTQYF. The CDR3 bases are TGTGCCAGCAGCCCCGGGAGGGGGCCGACAGATACGCAGTATTTT.

The V and J genes are TRBV5-1 and TRBJ2-3; TRBD2 matches at 13 bases. Trimming at V came to 4 bases and at J to 2 bases, leaving 16 bases not matched to a gene. Germline CDR1 SGHRS, CDR2 YFSETQ. The CDR3 extends over 20 amino acids. CDR3 residues: CASSKRLAGGESATTDTQYF. The CDR3 DNA is TGCGCCAGCAGCAAAAGACTAGCGGGGGGTGAAAGCGCAACCACAGATACGCAGTATTTT.

The J gene is TRBJ1-5, the V gene TRBV19, with 12 bases that match TRBD1. The CDR3 contains 19 residues. The ends lost 5 bases at V and 0 bases at J; junction bases unmatched: 11. CDR1 LNHDA and CDR2 SQIVND come from the germline V gene (reference sequence). Here the CDR3 DNA reads TGTGCCAGTAGTCGCCCGGGACAGGGGGCCCTAAATAGCAATCAGCCCCAGCATTTT. Translation gives CASSRPGQGALNSNQPQHF.

This clone showed up just once. V gene TRBV24-1 combines with J gene TRBJ2-3; possibly TRBD1 for D (6 bases). Trimming took 4 bases from V and 6 from J, leaving 13 bases between them. CDR1 is KGHDR, CDR2 SFDVKD, per germline. The CDR3 is 14 residues long. The CDR3 DNA sequence: TGTGCCACCAGTGACTCCGGACAGAGCGATACGCAGTATTTT. It specifies CATSDSGQSDTQYF.

The V gene is TRBV18, the J gene TRBJ1-3; TRBD1 is a possible D gene (5 bases). The V gene lost 5 bases and the J gene lost 0 bases, with 14 bases spanning the gap. The V gene's germline CDR1 is KGHSH and CDR2 LQKENI. This CDR3 is built from 16 residues. CDR3 DNA: TGTGCCAGCTCAGCTATACAGGTGCCCTCTGGAAACACCATATATTTT. This gives the protein CASSAIQVPSGNTIYF.

There are a few counts of this clone. V gene TRBV29-1 combines with J gene TRBJ2-3; 15 bases line up with TRBD2. V lost 2 bases and J lost 3; bases outside the gene matches: 3. The germline V gene encodes CDR1 SQVTM and CDR2 ANQGSEA. The CDR3 has 16 amino acids. CDR3 DNA sequence: TGCAGCGTTGAAACGGGACTAGCGGGGGGAACAGATACGCAGTATTTT. Translating it yields CSVETGLAGGTDTQYF.

The CDR3 spells CASSESGYATNEKLFF. CDR3 nucleotides: TGTGCCAGCAGTGAAAGCGGATATGCAACTAATGAAAAACTGTTTTTT. The V call is TRBV2, the J call TRBJ1-4, with D unclear. The germline gives CDR1 SNHLY, CDR2 FYNNEI. This CDR3 has 16 amino acids. Trimming left V 2 bases short and J 0 bases short, with 10 bases between.

This sequence joins TRBV19 and TRBJ1-6; D is possibly TRBD1 (6 bases). The CDR3 runs to 16 residues. Between the trimmed V and J ends, which lost 8 bases and 2 bases, there was a span of 16 bases. Germline V gives CDR1 LNHDA, CDR2 SQIVND (reference sequence). The CDR3 is CASWAGVDAYNSPLHF. CDR3 bases: TGTGCCAGTTGGGCAGGGGTTGACGCCTATAATTCACCCCTCCACTTT.

The chain carries TRBV27 and TRBJ2-3; D gene ambiguous. CDR1 and CDR2 (germline): MNHEY, SMNVEV (reference sequence). The CDR3 spans 14 residues. Trimming left V 4 bases short and J 3 bases short, with 11 bases between. CDR3: CASSWSTRTDTQYF. In DNA form, the CDR3 reads TGTGCCAGCAGTTGGTCGACAAGGACAGATACGCAGTATTTT.

This chain uses TRBV30 with TRBJ1-5; possibly TRBD1 for D (5 bases). The CDR3 totals 14 residues. Trimming took 5 bases from V and 9 from J, leaving 20 bases between them. Germline CDR1 and CDR2: GTSNPN and SVGIG (reference sequence). The CDR3 is CAWQPAGFESPQHF. The CDR3 nucleotides read TGTGCCTGGCAGCCCGCAGGGTTCGAGTCGCCCCAGCATTTT.

The gene calls are TRBV4-1 and TRBJ2-5; D is undetermined. CDR1 MGHRA and CDR2 YSYEKL come from the germline V gene. The CDR3 totals 17 residues. Trimming shortened V by 0 bases and J by 1 base, and 15 bases separated the two germline ends. CDR3 loop: CASSQDSQLAPQETQYF. In DNA, the CDR3 is TGCGCCAGCAGCCAAGATTCGCAGTTGGCTCCCCAAGAGACCCAGTACTTC.

The rearrangement joins TRBV5-1 to TRBJ2-3, with 7 bases matching TRBD2. The CDR3 extends over 15 amino acids. The germline gives CDR1 SGHRS, CDR2 YFSETQ. Trimming at V came to 1 base and at J to 1 base, leaving 3 bases not matched to a gene. The CDR3 DNA is TGCGCCAGCAGCTTGTTAGGGAGGGGCACAGATACGCAGTATTTT. This translates into CASSLLGRGTDTQYF.

V and J are TRBV30 and TRBJ2-5; 8 positions match TRBD2. Germline V lookup: CDR1 GTSNPN, CDR2 SVGIG (reference sequence). The CDR3 extends over 13 amino acids. V shed 1 base and J 7 bases; nucleotides not matched to a gene: 5. The CDR3 nucleotides are TGTGCCTGGAGTGGAGACCGGGGGGGGACCCAGTACTTC. This gives the protein CAWSGDRGGTQYF.

J is TRBJ1-1 and V is TRBV29-1; no clear D. Germline V lookup: CDR1 SQVTM, CDR2 ANQGSEA. V was cut by 5 bases and J by 4 bases, with 8 bases left in between. The CDR3 is 11 residues long. The CDR3 loop reads CSVLGVTEAFF. The DNA of the CDR3 is TGCAGCGTTCTTGGAGTCACTGAAGCTTTCTTT.

The chain couples TRBV27 to TRBJ1-3; 12 nucleotides match TRBD1. The CDR3 length is 17 residues. CDR1 is MNHEY, CDR2 SMNVEV, per germline (reference sequence). V lost 8 bases, J lost 4 bases, and 12 bases stayed unmatched. CDR3 nucleotides: TGTGCCAGCCTTGGGACAGGGGGCATAGATTCAGGAAACACCATATATTTT. Amino acids: CASLGTGGIDSGNTIYF.

This clone has only a few counts. The CDR3 region has the DNA TGTGCCAGCAGTGACGTCTCCGAGCAGTACGTC. It is translated as CASSDVSEQYV. This sequence joins TRBV6-1 and TRBJ2-7; no reliable D call. The ends were cut back, 3 bases at V and 6 bases at J, with 6 bases in the middle. Germline lookup yields CDR1 MNHNS and CDR2 SASEGT. This CDR3 is built from 11 residues.

With regard to this clone: Within the sample, other DNA sequences also encode this same CDR3. The chain recombines TRBV2 with TRBJ1-1; no definite D call. The V end was cut by 2 bases, the J end by 6 bases, with 7 bases between. CDR3 length: 12 residues. In germline, CDR1 is SNHLY, CDR2 FYNNEI. The CDR3 nucleotides read TGTGCCAGCAGTGAAACCGGGGCTGAAGCTTTCTTT. The encoded protein is CASSETGAEAFF.

This clone was counted a few times. The chain combines TRBV4-1 with TRBJ2-1; 14 positions match TRBD2. Trimming cost V 3 bases and J 1 base; bases outside gene matches: 11. CDR1 MGHRA and CDR2 YSYEKL come from the germline V gene. CDR3 length: 20 residues. The CDR3 coding sequence is TGCGCCAGCAGCCAGGGCCGACTAGCGGGGGGGCCGCCTTCCTACAATGAGCAGTTCTTC. Its protein product is CASSQGRLAGGPPSYNEQFF.

The chain carries TRBV28 and TRBJ1-2; 10 positions agree with TRBD1. This CDR3 has 14 residues. Germline assignment: CDR1 MDHEN and CDR2 SYDVKM. Losses at the gene ends were 6 bases for V and 7 bases for J; bases not matched to a gene: 8. The CDR3 spells CASSPSDRGPGYTF. Here the CDR3 DNA reads TGTGCCAGCAGCCCTTCTGACAGGGGGCCTGGCTACACCTTC.

Of note for this clone: Other DNA sequences in the sample encode the same CDR3. This rearrangement joins TRBV6-5 to TRBJ2-3, with 7 nucleotides matching TRBD1. The germline V gene has CDR1 MNHEY and CDR2 SVGAGI. This CDR3 region has 15 residues. V gave up 1 base and J gave up 0 bases; unmatched junction bases: 1. The DNA for the CDR3 is TGTGCCAGCAGTTACTTGGGACAGAGCACAGATACGCAGTATTTT. Amino acids: CASSYLGQSTDTQYF.

This clone was counted once. This chain links TRBV18 with TRBJ1-5; 8 bases map to TRBD1. V lost 5 bases, J lost 1 base, and 4 bases stayed unmatched. The V gene's germline CDR1 is KGHSH and CDR2 LQKENI. This CDR3 is 15 amino acids long. CDR3 amino acids: CASSDRQGSNQPQHF. CDR3 coding DNA: TGTGCCAGCTCAGATCGACAGGGGAGCAATCAGCCCCAGCATTTT.

V usage is TRBV28 and J usage is TRBJ1-6; weak D call: TRBD1 (6 bases). In germline, CDR1 is MDHEN, CDR2 SYDVKM. V lost 2 bases and J lost 4, with 9 bases in between. The CDR3 consists of 15 residues. In DNA, the CDR3 is TGTGCCAGCAGTTTAGGGGGCCGGTATAATTCACCCCTCCACTTT. Translating gives CASSLGGRYNSPLHF.

This rearrangement joins TRBV4-1 to TRBJ2-7, with TRBD2 as a possible D gene (7 bases). V was cut by 3 bases and J by 7 bases, with 22 bases left in between. Germline CDR1 and CDR2: MGHRA and YSYEKL. This CDR3 has 16 residues. CDR3 nucleotide sequence: TGCGCCAGCAGCCAGGCTAGGAAGGGGGGGCCGTGGGAGCAGTACTTC. The encoded protein is CASSQARKGGPWEQYF.